The clone carrying this T cell receptor beta chain was found a few times. Its antigen is as yet unknown. TCRdb redid the calling of the 5' RACE reads with MiXCR, one entry per CDR3 protein. Found here are roughly 710,000 distinct CDR3 sequences, approximately 6% of them singletons; the top ten hold 1.5% to 2%. The data were obtained in a study of identical twins. Study conclusions and caveats: Within beta out-of-frame sequences, the excess sharing observed between twins was weaker. Invariant cells of the MAIT and iNKT types might have partly distorted the zero-insertion analyses. A lower insertion count was a feature of abundant cord blood beta clonotypes, with no such feature in memory repertoires.

This CDR3 contains 15 residues. CDR1 is SGHTA, CDR2 FQGTGA, per germline. Trimming pared 4 bases from V and 5 bases from J, leaving 15 bases between. Sequenced input: naive T cells sorted from blood. The chain uses TRBV7-3 and TRBJ2-1; D is perhaps TRBD2 (6 bases). This sequence originates from a man aged 18 to 29 in good health. The CDR3 bases are TGTGCCAGCAGCTCGTACCGGGACTCTAACAATGAGCAGTTCTTC. This codes for CASSSYRDSNNEQFF.